One and the same sample provided the 24 T cell receptor beta chains below, sequenced in a study of cytomegalovirus exposure and HLA in healthy donors. Primers: 60 Vbeta forward and 13 Jbeta reverse. Using immunoSEQ multiplex PCR, the repertoire was profiled, and TCRdb retains in-frame clones only, with some absent. In the table there are 160,000 or so clones, 70% of which are singletons. The sequencing sample was made of PBMCs. The receptors here all came from a young man in good health and CMV-seropositive.

The chain joins TRBV6-5 to TRBJ1-6, with D possibly TRBD1 on 5 matching bases. Trimming shortened V by 6 bases and J by 3 bases, and 12 bases separated the two germline ends. The CDR3 sequence is 15 residues long. Germline V CDR1 and CDR2: MNHEY, SVGAGI. The CDR3 sequence is CASSLAGGYNSPLHF. The CDR3 DNA reads as TGTGCCAGCAGCCTCGCCGGGGGCTATAATTCACCCCTCCACTTT.

Concerning this clone: Other DNA sequences within the sample encode an identical CDR3. The chain combines TRBV14 with TRBJ1-2, with D perhaps matching TRBD1 (6 bases). Trimming took 1 base from V and 8 from J, leaving 11 bases between them. Germline CDR1 reads SGHDN; CDR2 reads FVKESK. This CDR3 comprises 13 residues. The DNA of the CDR3 is TGTGCCAGCAGCCAAGGGCGGCAGGGGGGCTACACCTTC. Residues: CASSQGRQGGYTF. The variable domain in full, completed from reference TRBV14 and TRBJ1-2, reads EAGVTQFPSHSVIEKGQTVTLRCDPISGHDNLYWYRRVMGKEIKFLLHFVKESKQDESGMPNNRFLAERTGGTYSTLKVQPAELEDSGVYFCASSQGRQGGYTFGSGTRLTVV.

The chain has TRBV4-1 and TRBJ2-5; the D gene is possibly TRBD2 (6 bases). The CDR3 has 14 residues. V lost 3 bases, J lost 5 bases, and 13 bases lay in between. CDR1 is MGHRA and CDR2 is YSYEKL in the germline V gene. CDR3 bases: TGCGCCAGCAGCCACCAAGGGGACTTCGAGACCCAGTACTTC. It codes for CASSHQGDFETQYF.

The chain is built from TRBV6-1 and TRBJ2-7, with D hard to call. This CDR3 is built from 13 residues. Per germline, CDR1 MNHNS and CDR2 SASEGT. V was clipped by 2 bases and J by 6 bases, with 11 bases between them. The CDR3 loop reads CASSESGVGEQYV. The CDR3 DNA sequence: TGTGCCAGCAGTGAATCGGGTGTCGGCGAGCAGTACGTC.

This clone was detected only a few times. This sequence joins TRBV11-2 and TRBJ2-1; 12 bases are shared with TRBD2. Looked up from germline, CDR1 is SGHAT and CDR2 is FQNNGV. The J segment lost 6 bases and the V segment lost 3 bases, leaving 3 bases of the junction unmatched. CDR3 size: 15 residues. The CDR3 sequence: CASSFSSGGVNEQFF. The DNA of the CDR3 is TGTGCCAGCAGCTTTTCTAGCGGGGGGGTCAATGAGCAGTTCTTC. Looking up the rest from reference TRBV11-2 and TRBJ2-1 gives the full variable domain: EAGVAQSPRYKIIEKRQSVAFWCNPISGHATLYWYQQILGQGPKLLIQFQNNGVVDDSQLPKDRFSAERLKGVDSTLKIQPAKLEDSAVYLCASSFSSGGVNEQFFGPGTRLTVL.

V and J are TRBV11-3 and TRBJ2-5; 7 bases fit TRBD1. The length of the CDR3 is 15 residues. The V segment lost 5 bases and the J segment 0 bases; nucleotides outside the gene matches: 6. Per the germline V gene, CDR1 is SGHNT and CDR2 is YENEEA. CDR3 amino acids: CASSPTGTYQETQYF. The DNA for the CDR3 is TGTGCCAGCAGCCCGACAGGGACGTACCAAGAGACCCAGTACTTC. Together with reference TRBV11-3 and TRBJ2-5, the CDR3 gives the full variable domain: EAGVVQSPRYKIIEKKQPVAFWCNPISGHNTLYWYLQNLGQGPELLIRYENEEAVDDSQLPKDRFSAERLKGVDSTLKIQPAELGDSAVYLCASSPTGTYQETQYFGPGTRLLVL.

This clone was counted a few times. The chain employs TRBV30 and TRBJ2-6; weak D call: TRBD2 (5 bases). The CDR3 is made up of 15 amino acids. CDR1 and CDR2 (germline): GTSNPN, SVGIG (reference sequence). V was cut by 2 bases and J by 0 bases, with 8 bases left in between. The CDR3 loop reads CAWSPGISGANVLTF. As DNA, the CDR3 is TGTGCCTGGAGTCCGGGAATCTCTGGGGCCAACGTCCTGACTTTC.

The rearrangement uses TRBV11-2 and TRBJ1-5, with 8 positions matching TRBD1. Germline CDR1 SGHAT, CDR2 FQNNGV. The CDR3 runs 16 residues. V lost 4 bases and J lost 4; bases outside the gene matches: 9. The CDR3 DNA sequence: TGTGCCAGCAGCTACAATATGGGACAGGCGAATCAGCCCCAGCATTTT. This gives the protein CASSYNMGQANQPQHF.

The rearrangement joins TRBV11-3 to TRBJ2-2, with 10 bases lining up with TRBD2. CDR1 is SGHNT, CDR2 YENEEA, per germline. V lost 0 bases and J lost 7; bases outside the gene matches: 8. The CDR3 has 17 amino acids. As DNA, the CDR3 is TGTGCCAGCAGCTTAGAGCCTAGCGGGAGATCGGGCGGGGAGCTGTTTTTT. This codes for CASSLEPSGRSGGELFF.

The rearrangement joins TRBV2 to TRBJ2-5, with TRBD2 matching over 7 bases. Germline lookup yields CDR1 SNHLY and CDR2 FYNNEI. Trimming took 4 bases from V and 2 from J; bases not matched to a gene: 7. The CDR3 has 15 residues. The DNA of the CDR3 is TGTGCCAGCAGTGTAACCCTAGCGGTTCAAGAGACCCAGTACTTC. Translation gives CASSVTLAVQETQYF.

Notes on this clone: Other DNA sequences in the sample encode the same CDR3. The chain employs TRBV27 and TRBJ2-1; possible D gene TRBD2, 5 bases. Germline V gives CDR1 MNHEY, CDR2 SMNVEV (reference sequence). The CDR3 is made up of 13 amino acids. V dropped 5 bases and J dropped 7 bases, with 12 bases sitting between them. CDR3: CASSPREGNEQFF. As DNA, the CDR3 is TGTGCCAGCAGTCCCCGAGAGGGTAATGAGCAGTTCTTC.

This clone was counted once. This chain joins TRBV13 and TRBJ1-4, with 8 bases lining up with TRBD1. The V and J ends lost 5 bases and 7 bases, in that order; junction bases with no gene match: 6. The germline gives CDR1 PRHDT, CDR2 FYEKMQ (reference sequence). The CDR3 is made up of 14 amino acids. The CDR3 region has the DNA TGTGCCAGCAGCCTAGCCGGACAGGGTGAAAAACTGTTTTTT. Translating it yields CASSLAGQGEKLFF.

V usage is TRBV14 and J usage is TRBJ1-1; D is ambiguous. Germline CDR1 is SGHDN and CDR2 is FVKESK. The CDR3 sequence is 13 residues long. V lost 0 bases, J lost 10 bases, and 12 bases lay in between. The CDR3 DNA follows: TGTGCCAGCAGCCAAGATCTGGGGAGGCCAGCTTTCTTT. Its protein is CASSQDLGRPAFF.

The chain uses TRBV15 and TRBJ1-1; D unclear. The V gene lost 2 bases and the J gene lost 1 base, with 8 bases spanning the gap. Germline assignment: CDR1 LNHNV and CDR2 YYDKDF (reference sequence). The CDR3 totals 14 residues. CDR3 DNA sequence: TGTGCCACCAGCAGACCCGGGAGGAACACTGAAGCTTTCTTT. The encoded protein is CATSRPGRNTEAFF.

V is TRBV5-1 and J is TRBJ2-1, with 7 bases lining up with TRBD1. The ends lost 4 bases at V and 9 bases at J; junction bases unmatched: 7. The CDR3 is 13 amino acids. Germline-derived CDR1 and CDR2 are SGHRS and YFSETQ. CDR3 region: CASSEDRLGEQFF. In nucleotides, the CDR3 is TGCGCCAGCAGCGAGGACAGGTTGGGTGAGCAGTTCTTC.

The chain has TRBV27 and TRBJ1-6, with 9 bases identical to TRBD1. V shed 5 bases, J shed 10 bases, and the junction held 6 bases outside the gene matches. Germline lookup yields CDR1 MNHEY and CDR2 SMNVEV (reference sequence). The CDR3 consists of 14 residues. DNA of the CDR3: TGTGCCAGCAGTCCCACCGGGACAGGGTCACCCCTCCACTTT. This encodes CASSPTGTGSPLHF.

The J gene is TRBJ1-1, the V gene TRBV19, with 7 positions matching TRBD1. The CDR3 loop spans 14 amino acids. Per the germline V gene, CDR1 is LNHDA and CDR2 is SQIVND (reference sequence). Losses at the gene ends were 6 bases for V and 7 bases for J; bases not matched to a gene: 11. The CDR3 sequence is CASRPAGGNFEAFF. Here the CDR3 DNA reads TGTGCCAGTAGACCAGCAGGGGGGAACTTTGAAGCTTTCTTT. Using reference TRBV19 and TRBJ1-1 for the parts outside the CDR3, the full variable domain is DGGITQSPKYLFRKEGQNVTLSCEQNLNHDAMYWYRQDPGQGLRLIYYSQIVNDFQKGDIAEGYSVSREKKESFPLTVTSAQKNPTAFYLCASRPAGGNFEAFFGQGTRLTVV.

This clone has only one observation. The chain combines TRBV6-6 with TRBJ1-2; D call uncertain. Trimming removed 5 bases from V and 8 bases from J, with 9 bases in between. This CDR3 spans 11 amino acids. The germline V gene encodes CDR1 MNHNY and CDR2 SVGAGI (reference sequence). The CDR3 region is CASSTGEGYTF. The CDR3 nucleotides read TGTGCCAGCAGTACTGGGGAGGGCTACACCTTC.

The J gene is TRBJ2-5, the V gene TRBV29-1; 7 nucleotides align to TRBD1. The CDR3 covers 13 residues. V was pared by 1 base and J by 5 bases, with 4 bases of the junction left unmatched. The germline V gene encodes CDR1 SQVTM and CDR2 ANQGSEA. DNA of the CDR3: TGCAGCGTTGAAGCACAGGGGCACGAGACCCAGTACTTC. It is translated as CSVEAQGHETQYF.

This clone showed up just a few times. J is TRBJ1-1 and V is TRBV19; D is ambiguous. The germline V gene has CDR1 LNHDA and CDR2 SQIVND (reference sequence). V lost 7 bases, J lost 0 bases, and 12 bases lay in between. The CDR3 is 14 residues long. The CDR3 loop reads CASNALNMNTEAFF. The CDR3 region has the DNA TGTGCCAGTAATGCCTTAAACATGAACACTGAAGCTTTCTTT.

The chain couples TRBV29-1 to TRBJ1-2; TRBD1 agrees at 7 bases. CDR1 is SQVTM, CDR2 ANQGSEA, per germline. Trimming took 4 bases from V and 8 from J; bases not matched to a gene: 7. The CDR3 contains 12 residues. The CDR3 is CSVVGKQGGYTF. The CDR3 DNA reads TGCAGCGTTGTGGGGAAACAGGGGGGCTACACCTTC. The full variable domain, completed using reference TRBV29-1 and TRBJ1-2, is SAVISQKPSRDICQRGTSLTIQCQVDSQVTMMFWYRQQPGQSLTLIATANQGSEATYESGFVIDKFPISRPNLTFSTLTVSNMSPEDSSIYLCSVVGKQGGYTFGSGTRLTVV.

CDR3 DNA: TGTGCCTGGGCTACAGGGGGCCCTGAAGCTTTCTTT. Its translation: CAWATGGPEAFF. This chain joins TRBV30 and TRBJ1-1; 9 nucleotides line up with TRBD1. Trimming removed 5 bases from V and 6 bases from J; junction bases left unmatched: 4. The length of the CDR3 is 12 residues. Per germline, CDR1 GTSNPN and CDR2 SVGIG (reference sequence). The full variable domain, rest sourced from reference TRBV30 and TRBJ1-1, is SQTIHQWPATLVQPVGSPLSLECTVEGTSNPNLYWYRQAAGRGLQLLFYSVGIGQISSEVPQNLSASRPQDRQFILSSKKLLLSDSGFYLCAWATGGPEAFFGQGTRLTVV.

The chain couples TRBV10-2 to TRBJ2-3; D call uncertain. Per the germline V gene, CDR1 is WSHSY and CDR2 is SAAADI. The V end lost 4 bases, the J end lost 1 base, and 15 bases lay between the germline ends. The CDR3 covers 16 residues. DNA of the CDR3: TGCGCCAGCAGTGCGTCCCCGACTGGCGGCACAGATACGCAGTATTTT. It specifies CASSASPTGGTDTQYF.

In regard to this clone: This sample also contains other DNA sequences that code for the same CDR3. The chain has TRBV6-5 and TRBJ1-3; TRBD1 matches at 7 bases. The CDR3 extends over 14 amino acids. The germline V gene has CDR1 MNHEY and CDR2 SVGAGI. The ends lost 6 bases at V and 0 bases at J; junction bases unmatched: 2. CDR3 bases: TGTGCCAGCAGCAGGACAGGCTCTGGAAACACCATATATTTT. This translates into CASSRTGSGNTIYF.